This paragraph reports one TCR beta chain. One junction end disagrees with the germline gene, perhaps due to a read error. Genomic DNA came from blood conventional CD4+ T cells gated CD25-low CD127-high. Sequencing was performed with immunoSEQ multiplex PCR; in TCRdb, only in-frame clones are kept and a portion is missing. This sample has roughly 35,000 clones; 60% to 85% occur once, and the top ten carry 3.4%. The CDR3 extends over 11 amino acids. This entry comes from a study of regulatory and conventional T cells in RAG deficiency. This same sample was also taken into another study, of regulatory T cells. That report notes: Primers: 52 TRBV forward and 13 TRBJ reverse. Regulatory T cells showed the strongest V-J pair restriction and V/J gene skewing among patient repertoires.

The rearrangement links TRBV5-3 to TRBJ1-2; D unclear. TRBV5-3 counts as an open reading frame of uncertain function. Sequenced material: CD4+ effector T cells sorted from blood. The sequence was collected from a human donor in good health. The CDR3 DNA sequence: TGTGCCAGAACCTTGAGGTATGGCTACACCTTC. Protein: CARTLRYGYTF.